This T cell receptor (beta chain) was recovered during a study of T cell changes during pregnancy in multiple sclerosis (dated by TCRdb to between 2018 and 2020). Context from the whole study: Changes in the T cell repertoire over the course of pregnancy were examined in this study in women with multiple sclerosis.

Library preparation employed the immunoSEQ multiplex PCR assay. Imported from immuneACCESS, the table was reduced by TCRdb to in-frame sequences with V and J called. These copies leave out some clones; in studies compared against another copy, an unresolved V gene accounts for under half, and the cause of the remainder is not known. Across this sample there are approximately 50,000 clones, with about 92% seen only once. The top ten clonotypes cover around 0.61% of the sample. CDR1 is given as SGHKS and CDR2 as YYEKEE, both from the germline V gene (reference sequence). The CDR3 runs 14 residues from the cysteine to the phenylalanine. The entry retains the CDR3 DNA only, 42 bases that are in frame from base 1. V and J are truncated by 0 bases and 5 bases respectively, leaving an intervening sequence of 11 bases. Comment on this clone: No cognate antigen has been identified for it. No qualities accompany the bases; no much larger clone lies one base away.

This material consisted of CD4+ T cells from peripheral blood mononuclear cells, taken in the third trimester of pregnancy. The receptor was isolated from a female donor with multiple sclerosis, enrolled in a pregnancy study. The chain uses TRBV5-5 and TRBJ2-5; a weak D assignment points to TRBD1 (5 bases agree). The CDR3 region has the sequence CASSLGGRVETQYF. The DNA sequence reads TGTGCCAGCAGCTTGGGTGGCAGGGTGGAGACCCAGTACTTC. The full variable domain, completed from the reference TRBV5-5 and TRBJ2-5 proteins outside the CDR3, reads DAGVTQSPTHLIKTRGQQVTLRCSPISGHKSVSWYQQVLGQGPQFIFQYYEKEERGRGNFPDRFSARQFPNYSSELNVNALLLGDSALYLCASSLGGRVETQYFGPGTRLLVL.